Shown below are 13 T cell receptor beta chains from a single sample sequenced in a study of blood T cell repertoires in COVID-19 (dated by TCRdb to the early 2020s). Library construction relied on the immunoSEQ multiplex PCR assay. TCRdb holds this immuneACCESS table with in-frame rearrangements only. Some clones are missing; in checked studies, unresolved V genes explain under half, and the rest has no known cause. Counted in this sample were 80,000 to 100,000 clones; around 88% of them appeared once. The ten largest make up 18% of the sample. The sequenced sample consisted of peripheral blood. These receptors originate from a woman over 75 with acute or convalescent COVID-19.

The CDR3 reads CASSTPGTGGSYEQYF. The CDR3 region has the DNA TGTGCCAGTAGTACACCCGGGACAGGGGGCTCCTACGAGCAGTACTTC. The chain employs TRBV19 and TRBJ2-7; 11 bases are shared with TRBD1. V lost 4 bases to trimming and J lost 0 bases; unmatched junction nucleotides: 5. There are 16 residues in the CDR3. CDR1 and CDR2 from the germline V gene are LNHDA and SQIVND (reference sequence).

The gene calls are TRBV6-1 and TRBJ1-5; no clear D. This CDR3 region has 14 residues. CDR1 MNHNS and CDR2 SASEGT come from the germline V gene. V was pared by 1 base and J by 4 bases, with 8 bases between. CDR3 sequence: CASSEVPTNQPQHF. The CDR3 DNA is TGTGCCAGCAGTGAAGTGCCGACTAATCAGCCCCAGCATTTT.

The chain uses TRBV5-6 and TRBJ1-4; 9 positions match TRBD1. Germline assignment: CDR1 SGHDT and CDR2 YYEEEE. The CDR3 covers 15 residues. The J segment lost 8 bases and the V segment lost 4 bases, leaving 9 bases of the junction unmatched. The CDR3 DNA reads TGTGCCAGCAGCACCGTCGGGACAGGGAACGAAAAACTGTTTTTT. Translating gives CASSTVGTGNEKLFF.

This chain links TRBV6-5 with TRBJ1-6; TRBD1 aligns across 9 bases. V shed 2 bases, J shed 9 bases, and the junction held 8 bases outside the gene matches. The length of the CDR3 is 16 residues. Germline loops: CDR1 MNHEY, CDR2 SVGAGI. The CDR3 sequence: CASSYTPTGGSSPLHF. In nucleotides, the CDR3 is TGTGCCAGCAGTTACACTCCGACAGGGGGTAGTTCACCCCTCCACTTT.

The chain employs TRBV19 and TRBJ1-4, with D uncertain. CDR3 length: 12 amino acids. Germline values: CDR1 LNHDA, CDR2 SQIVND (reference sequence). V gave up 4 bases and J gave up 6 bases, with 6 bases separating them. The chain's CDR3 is CASSTQYEKLFF. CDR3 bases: TGTGCCAGTAGTACCCAATATGAAAAACTGTTTTTT.

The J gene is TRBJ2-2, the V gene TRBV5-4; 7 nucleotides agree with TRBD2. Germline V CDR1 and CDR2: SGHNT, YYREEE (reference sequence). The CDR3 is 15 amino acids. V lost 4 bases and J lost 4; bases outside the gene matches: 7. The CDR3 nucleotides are TGTGCCAGCAGCAACGGGGGGAGGGTCACCGGGGAGCTGTTTTTT. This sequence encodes CASSNGGRVTGELFF.

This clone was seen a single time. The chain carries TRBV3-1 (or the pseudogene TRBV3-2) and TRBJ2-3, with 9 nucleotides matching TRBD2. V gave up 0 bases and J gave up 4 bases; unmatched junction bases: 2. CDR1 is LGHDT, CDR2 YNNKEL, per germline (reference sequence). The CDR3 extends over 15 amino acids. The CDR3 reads CASSQDRTSADTQYF. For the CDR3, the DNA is TGTGCCAGCAGCCAAGATCGGACTAGCGCAGATACGCAGTATTTT.

The DNA of the CDR3 is TGTGCCAGAAGTTCACAGGGAACAGCCAAAAACATTCAGTACTTC. Its protein product is CARSSQGTAKNIQYF. The rearrangement links TRBV5-3 to TRBJ2-4, with D maybe TRBD1 (6 bases). TRBV5-3 is placed among ORFs of uncertain function. Trimming stripped 5 bases from V and 0 bases from J, with 12 bases between. The CDR3 length is 15 residues.

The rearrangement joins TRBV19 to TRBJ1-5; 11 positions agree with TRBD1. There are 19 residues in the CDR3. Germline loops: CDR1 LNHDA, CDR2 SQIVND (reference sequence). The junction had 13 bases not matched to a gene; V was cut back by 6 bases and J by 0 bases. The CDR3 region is CASSPVRDRGTGSNQPQHF. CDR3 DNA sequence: TGTGCCAGTAGCCCCGTAAGGGACAGGGGGACGGGTAGCAATCAGCCCCAGCATTTT.

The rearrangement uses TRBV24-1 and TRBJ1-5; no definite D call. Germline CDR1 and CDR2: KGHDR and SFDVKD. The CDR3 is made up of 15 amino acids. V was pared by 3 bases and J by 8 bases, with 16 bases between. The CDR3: CATSDGSKGLKPQHF. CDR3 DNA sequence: TGTGCCACCAGTGATGGGAGCAAGGGCTTGAAGCCCCAGCATTTT.

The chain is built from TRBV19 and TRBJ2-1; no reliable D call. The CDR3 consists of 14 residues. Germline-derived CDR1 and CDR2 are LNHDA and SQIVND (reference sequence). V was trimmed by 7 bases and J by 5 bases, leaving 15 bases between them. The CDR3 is CASTHLQAHNEQFF. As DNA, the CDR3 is TGTGCCAGTACCCATCTCCAGGCCCACAATGAGCAGTTCTTC.

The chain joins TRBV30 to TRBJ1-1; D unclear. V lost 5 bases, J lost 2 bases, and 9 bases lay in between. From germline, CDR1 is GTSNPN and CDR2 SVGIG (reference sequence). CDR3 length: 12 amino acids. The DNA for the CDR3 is TGTGCCTGGGGTGACTTCAACACTGAAGCTTTCTTT. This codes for CAWGDFNTEAFF.

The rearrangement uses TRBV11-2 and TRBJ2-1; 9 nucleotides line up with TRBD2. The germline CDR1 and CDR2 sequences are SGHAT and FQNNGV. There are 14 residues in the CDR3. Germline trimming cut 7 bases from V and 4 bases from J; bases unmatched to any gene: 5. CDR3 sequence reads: CASNRGGDYNEQFF. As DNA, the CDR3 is TGTGCCAGCAACCGCGGGGGGGATTACAATGAGCAGTTCTTC.